The clone carrying this T cell receptor (beta chain) was counted ten times or more. No antigen is known for it. At one end, the junction sequence differs from germline, possibly due to a read error. There are 13 residues in the CDR3. The authors produced TCR alpha and TCR beta cDNA libraries with sample barcodes and UMIs by 5'RACE using constant-segment primers. TCRdb fed the 5' RACE reads into MiXCR, producing one record per CDR3 protein. The sample carries roughly 160,000 distinct CDR3 sequences, over 10% recorded once. The data belong to a study of T-cell memory formation after mild COVID-19. Study-level findings and limits: The SARS-CoV-2 specificity of second-wave clones reaching peak at day 37 remained unverified.

The clonotype originates from a man aged 18 to 35 who had mild COVID-19 (a few samples of this study predate the infection). Cell type and time point are not known. Sequencing input: PBMCs or a T cell subset sorted from them (not recorded which). The chain uses TRBV12-3 or TRBV12-4 and TRBJ2-3, with D unclear. The chain's CDR3 is CASSSGHTDTQYF. CDR3 DNA sequence: TGCGCCAGCAGCTCGGGTCACACAGATACGCAGTATTTT.